This T cell receptor beta chain was captured in a study of T cells in Graves' hyperthyroidism and ophthalmopathy. Amplified regions were TCR beta CDR3 sequences from RNA transcripts. The HTBI set primed first-round TCR CDR3 RT-PCR. TCRdb passed the multiplex PCR reads through MiXCR, listing each CDR3 protein once. This table has just over 550,000 distinct CDR3 sequences, about half appearing once. This CDR3 contains 14 residues. V was cut by 3 bases and J by 6 bases, with 11 bases left in between. The germline V gene has CDR1 KGHDR and CDR2 SFDVKD. The sample taken for sequencing was peripheral blood or thyroid tissue (not recorded which). The receptor comes from a woman younger than 35 with Graves' hyperthyroidism. The chain combines TRBV24-1 with TRBJ1-5; D possibly corresponds to TRBD1 (6 bases). The CDR3 loop is CATSDNGGPQPQHF. The CDR3 DNA reads as TGTGCCACCAGTGATAACGGGGGGCCTCAGCCCCAGCATTTT.